Shown below are 9 T cell receptor beta chains from a single sample sequenced in a study of cytomegalovirus exposure and HLA in healthy donors. The PCR used 60 Vbeta and 13 Jbeta primers. The table came from immunoSEQ multiplex PCR; TCRdb's copy has only in-frame clones and leaves some out. The data show approximately 130,000 clones, more than 65% seen once. Source material: PBMCs. The receptors here all came from a man between 18 and 35 years old in good health and CMV-seropositive.

The chain recombines TRBV27 with TRBJ2-1; D is unclear. CDR1 is MNHEY, CDR2 SMNVEV, per germline (reference sequence). The CDR3 totals 15 residues. With 5 bases removed from V and 0 bases from J, the gap between germline ends came to 11 bases. The CDR3 DNA sequence: TGTGCCAGCAGTCTTACGCCCAGCTCCTACAATGAGCAGTTCTTC. It codes for CASSLTPSSYNEQFF.

As concerns this clone: The sample holds other DNA sequences that translate to the same CDR3. This chain links TRBV27 with TRBJ1-5; D remains ambiguous. V gave up 0 bases and J gave up 4 bases, with 4 bases separating them. CDR1 and CDR2 from the germline V gene are MNHEY and SMNVEV (reference sequence). The CDR3 is made up of 13 amino acids. The CDR3 DNA reads TGTGCCAGCAGTTTATCGTCTAATCAGCCCCAGCATTTT. This gives the protein CASSLSSNQPQHF.

The chain combines TRBV18 with TRBJ2-7; unclear D gene. V gave up 6 bases and J gave up 0 bases, with 9 bases separating them. There are 13 residues in the CDR3. CDR1 and CDR2 from the germline V gene are KGHSH and LQKENI. Here the CDR3 reads CASSNAGSYEQYF. The DNA of the CDR3 is TGTGCCAGCTCTAACGCCGGCTCCTACGAGCAGTACTTC. Full variable domain (missing parts from reference TRBV18 and TRBJ2-7): NAGVMQNPRHLVRRRGQEARLRCSPMKGHSHVYWYRQLPEEGLKFMVYLQKENIIDESGMPKERFSAEFPKEGPSILRIQQVVRGDSAAYFCASSNAGSYEQYFGPGTRLTVT.

J is TRBJ2-3 and V is TRBV25-1; D possibly corresponds to TRBD1 (6 bases). V lost 6 bases and J 4 bases, leaving 17 bases between the germline ends. In germline, CDR1 is MGHDK, CDR2 SYGVNS. CDR3 length equals 15 residues. CDR3 residues: CASSSTRGRADTQYF. The CDR3 nucleotides are TGTGCCAGCAGCAGCACCAGGGGCAGGGCAGATACGCAGTATTTT.

The gene calls are TRBV5-6 and TRBJ1-1; perhaps TRBD1 as D (6 bases). Germline V gives CDR1 SGHDT, CDR2 YYEEEE. The V end was cut by 2 bases, the J end by 1 base, with 12 bases between. CDR3 size: 15 residues. CDR3 loop: CASSLQGGGNTEAFF. The DNA of the CDR3 is TGTGCCAGCAGCTTACAGGGAGGGGGGAACACTGAAGCTTTCTTT.

The J gene is TRBJ1-1, the V gene TRBV30; D is uncertain. The CDR3 has 13 amino acids. V was shortened by 4 bases and J by 1 base, with 10 bases between the two germline ends. Germline assignment: CDR1 GTSNPN and CDR2 SVGIG (reference sequence). The CDR3: CAWNMGRNTEAFF. The CDR3 DNA follows: TGTGCCTGGAATATGGGGAGGAACACTGAAGCTTTCTTT.

The chain carries TRBV28 and TRBJ2-7, with 7 bases that match TRBD1. CDR1 is MDHEN, CDR2 SYDVKM, per germline. The CDR3 loop spans 14 amino acids. Trimming took 7 bases from V and 3 from J; bases not matched to a gene: 9. The CDR3 bases are TGTGCCAGCAAACCCGGGACAGAGAGCTACGAGCAGTACTTC. It yields the protein CASKPGTESYEQYF.

The V gene is TRBV4-2, the J gene TRBJ2-1; TRBD2 is a possible D gene (6 bases). The CDR3 totals 15 residues. Per the germline V gene, CDR1 is LGHNA and CDR2 is YNFKEQ. V was cut by 1 base and J by 2 bases, with 9 bases left in between. CDR3 protein: CASSQVSGAYNEQFF. The DNA for the CDR3 is TGTGCCAGCAGCCAAGTTAGCGGAGCCTACAATGAGCAGTTCTTC.

The chain is built from TRBV19 and TRBJ1-1; tentatively, D is TRBD1 (6 bases). CDR3 size: 14 residues. Germline V gene sequence: CDR1 LNHDA, CDR2 SQIVND (reference sequence). V gave up 6 bases and J gave up 10 bases, with 21 bases separating them. The CDR3 DNA reads TGTGCCAGTAGCACCGGGACAAGGGGTGTCTCAGCTTTCTTT. Amino acids: CASSTGTRGVSAFF.